This is a list of T cell receptor beta chains from one sample in a study of T cells in Graves' hyperthyroidism and ophthalmopathy. TCRdb re-called the multiplex PCR reads with MiXCR, one entry per CDR3 protein. The sample contains fewer than 200,000 distinct CDR3 sequences, about 9.4% of which appear only once. The source material was blood. These receptors were collected from a woman between 18 and 29 years old with Graves' hyperthyroidism that later progressed to Graves' ophthalmopathy. Both conserved end residues are part of each CDR3. The D gene is left open where the match is weak. A clone size is listed for some rows: how often the clone was seen (once, few, many), or a class if it is expanded.

>TRBJ2-7|TRBD2|TRBV2|13|many
TGTGCCAGCCTTAGCGGGAGCTCCTACGAGCAGTACTTC
CASLSGSSYEQYF
>TRBJ2-3|NA|TRBV5-1|15|many
TGCGCCAGCAGCTCCCAGGGTCCTAGCACAGATACGCAGTATTTT
CASSSQGPSTDTQYF
>TRBJ1-6|NA|TRBV2|12|many
TGTGCCAGCAGTGATAGTTACTCACCCCTCCACTTT
CASSDSYSPLHF
>TRBJ2-7|NA|TRBV7-3|13|many
TGTGCCAGCAGCCCACAGGGATACCACGAGCAGTACTTC
CASSPQGYHEQYF
>TRBJ1-6|TRBD1|TRBV3-1|15|few
TGTGCCAGCAGCCGGATCGGGACAGGTAATTCACCCCTCCACTTT
CASSRIGTGNSPLHF
>TRBJ2-5|NA|TRBV3-1|12|NA
TGTGCCAGCAGCCCAGGCGTGGAGACCCAGTACTTC
CASSPGVETQYF
>TRBJ2-3|TRBD2|TRBV13|16|many
TGTGCCAGCAGCTTAACCGGGACTAGGTTTGCGGATACGCAGTATTTT
CASSLTGTRFADTQYF
>TRBJ2-1|TRBD2|TRBV6-1|12|few
TGTGCCAGCAGAGAAGCGGGAGGTGAGCAGTTCTTC
CASREAGGEQFF
>TRBJ2-2|NA|TRBV2|14|many
TGTGCCAGCGCCTGGACAACGAACACCGGGGAGCTGTTTTTT
CASAWTTNTGELFF
>TRBJ1-1|NA|TRBV24-1|13|many
TGTGCCACCAGTGACCGACGACAGACTGAAGCTTTCTTT
CATSDRRQTEAFF
>TRBJ1-6|NA|TRBV14|16|NA
TGTGCCAGCAGCCAAGGGGCCGGAGGGGGTAGCGCACCCCTCCACTTT
CASSQGAGGGSAPLHF
>TRBJ2-1|TRBD2|TRBV30|14|many
TGTGCCTGGTCGTACGGGGGGACGCGTGATGAGCAGTTCTTC
CAWSYGGTRDEQFF
>TRBJ1-2|NA|TRBV3-1|12|many
TGTGCCAGCAGCCAAGTTGGATCTGGCTACACCTTC
CASSQVGSGYTF
>TRBJ1-5|NA|TRBV27|13|many
TGTGCCAGCAGTCCTGATTCTAATCAGCCCCAGCATTTT
CASSPDSNQPQHF
>TRBJ2-3|TRBD2|TRBV7-3|15|many
TGTGCCAGCAGCCCCGGGGGGAGTAGCACAGATACGCAGTATTTT
CASSPGGSSTDTQYF
>TRBJ1-4|NA|TRBV10-3|16|NA
TGTGCCATCAGTGAGAGCTGGGGGCTAACTAAAGAAAAACTGTTTTTT
CAISESWGLTKEKLFF
>TRBJ2-3|TRBD2|TRBV10-1|15|many
TGCGCCAGCAGCGAACTAGCGGGGGAACGGGATACGCAGTATTTT
CASSELAGERDTQYF
>TRBJ2-1|TRBD2|TRBV12-3/TRBV12-4|19|many
TGTGCCAGCAGTTCCAGACTAGCGGGGGGCTCGGGACTCTACAATGAGCAGTTCTTC
CASSSRLAGGSGLYNEQFF
>TRBJ1-2|NA|TRBV6-2/TRBV6-3|13|few
TGTGCCAGCAGACACCAGGGCCGCTATGGCTACACCTTC
CASRHQGRYGYTF
>TRBJ2-7|TRBD2|TRBV20-1|15|many
TGCAGTGCTAGGACGGGACTAGCGGGACCCTACGAGCAGTACTTC
CSARTGLAGPYEQYF
>TRBJ2-7|NA|TRBV9|13|many
TGTGCCAGCAGCCCACGGGTTCGGAACGAGCAGTACTTC
CASSPRVRNEQYF